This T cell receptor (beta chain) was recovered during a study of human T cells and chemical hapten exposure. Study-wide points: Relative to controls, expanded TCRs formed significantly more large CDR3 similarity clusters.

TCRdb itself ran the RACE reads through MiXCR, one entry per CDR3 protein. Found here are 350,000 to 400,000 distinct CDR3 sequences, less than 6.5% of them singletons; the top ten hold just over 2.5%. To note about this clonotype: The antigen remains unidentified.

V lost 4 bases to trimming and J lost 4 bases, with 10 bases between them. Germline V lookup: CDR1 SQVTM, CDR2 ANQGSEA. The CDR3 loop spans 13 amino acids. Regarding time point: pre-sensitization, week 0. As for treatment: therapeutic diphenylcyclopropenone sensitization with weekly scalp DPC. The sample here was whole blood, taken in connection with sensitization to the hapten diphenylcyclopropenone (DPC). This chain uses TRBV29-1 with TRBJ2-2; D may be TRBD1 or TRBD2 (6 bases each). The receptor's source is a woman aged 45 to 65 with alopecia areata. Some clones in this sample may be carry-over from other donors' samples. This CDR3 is CSVGGARTGELFF. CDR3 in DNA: TGCAGCGTTGGGGGGGCTCGCACCGGGGAGCTGTTTTTT.